What follows is one T cell receptor beta chain and its context. What it recognizes is unknown. The sample is drawn from a study of human T cells and chemical hapten exposure. Findings of the study overall: Against controls, expanded TCRs gave rise to significantly more large CDR3 similarity clusters.

Time point given: pre-sensitization, week 0. Regarding treatment: therapeutic diphenylcyclopropenone sensitization with weekly scalp DPC. TCRdb re-called the RACE reads through MiXCR, storing one row per CDR3 protein. In the table there are 300,000 to 400,000 distinct CDR3 sequences, roughly 5% of which are singletons. The ends lost 6 bases at V and 4 bases at J; junction bases unmatched: 10. This CDR3 is 15 amino acids long. Germline V gene data show CDR1 as MNHEY and CDR2 as SVGAGI. The material sequenced was whole blood, taken in connection with sensitization to the hapten diphenylcyclopropenone (DPC). V gene TRBV6-5 combines with J gene TRBJ2-3, with 7 bases that match TRBD2. The clonotype originates from a woman between 45 and 65 years old with alopecia areata. Some clones in this sample may be carry-over from other donors' samples. The CDR3 reads CASRDISGLSDTQYF. The CDR3 nucleotides are TGTGCCAGCAGAGACATTAGCGGGCTCTCAGATACGCAGTATTTT.